This TCR beta chain was sequenced in a study of identical twins (dated by TCRdb to the mid-2010s). In the study overall: The study deep-sequenced TCR alpha and beta repertoires from monozygotic twins, unrelated adults of various ages and cord blood to test whether fetal clonotypes persist. To rule out contamination, replicate twin experiments were performed at different times with different library preparation protocols.

Counted from cysteine to phenylalanine, this CDR3 has 14 amino acids. CDR3 DNA only is kept here, 42 bases in frame from base 1. Trimming removed 7 bases from V and 5 bases from J, leaving 14 bases between the germline ends. The library relied on 5' RACE. The sequencing machine was an Illumina HiSeq 2000. Template switching introduced a universal primer binding site; the final cDNA contained a unique molecular identifier, enabling accurate counting of TCR cDNA molecules. Specific primers in the conserved constant-segment region were used to synthesize first-strand cDNA for TCR alpha and beta chains. To control for contamination, every cDNA library carried two barcodes: a SMART-Mk sample barcode plus Illumina barcodes. Two successive PCR steps introduced TruSeq adapter sequences along with Illumina sample barcodes. The TCR alpha and beta cDNA libraries were sequenced on the Illumina HiSeq platform using custom primers. Per the authors' processing: Unique molecular identifiers were extracted from raw reads with MiGEC, and CDR3 positions were determined with MiXCR. Recombination models were inferred per individual with the repgenHMM and IGoR tools using an EM algorithm. The analysis of shared clonotypes was done with the tcR package in R, with sharing normalized by the product of cloneset sizes. Out-of-frame nonproductive sequences were analyzed to study raw recombination free of thymic and clonal selection effects. TCRdb redid the processing of the public reads, applying fastp at Q25 and MiXCR, and retained in-frame beta chains. Entries are consolidated by CDR3 protein sequence, retaining the most common genes and DNA. For this entry, the V and J calls and clone size follow TCRdb and not the study's own pipeline. The sample contains over 500,000 distinct CDR3 sequences, around 20% of them found a single time. The ten largest clones represent around 0.91% of the sample.

Only healthy Caucasian donors were included. The twin cohort consisted of three pairs of female monozygotic twins, all aged roughly 18 to 30 years. Positive isolation kits from Invitrogen were used to isolate the CD4+ and CD8+ T cell populations. What the work shows at the level of the full study, not this receptor alone: In monozygotic twins, out-of-frame TCR alpha sharing was systematically underestimated by recombination models, although the models agreed with sharing between unrelated individuals. Fewer insertions were carried by abundant cord blood beta clonotypes, a similar but weaker trend appeared in young adult naive repertoires, and no such trend appeared in memory repertoires. Excess twin sharing in beta out-of-frame sequences was weaker because fewer shared sequences lowered the signal-to-noise ratio. Because the same donors could not be followed over many years, the conclusions relied on cross-sectional statistical analysis. Invariant T cells such as MAIT and iNKT could partly confound zero-insertion analyses, although diverse VJ usage argued against such confounding for most clonotypes. Compared with coincidental sharing between unrelated individuals, out-of-frame TCR alpha sequences shared between twins had an excess of sequences with low generation probability.

This clonotype has only a few counts. The antigen it binds to is not known. The input lacks base qualities; no much larger clone sits a single base away. The same specimen was also included in a second study, on T cells expressing NK-cell markers. Taken from the second paper: Three sorted T-cell subsets (CD3+CD56+NKG2C+, CD3+CD56+NKG2C- and CD3+CD56-NKG2C+) from seven to nine donors had their TCR beta-chain repertoires profiled. Seven of the eight sequenced donors were HCMV-seropositive and one was HCMV-seronegative. In several experiments an anti-gammadeltaTCR antibody was added to restrict sorting to alphabetaTCR-expressing T cells. In over five donors, the dominant CD3+CD56+NKG2C+ clonotypes were among the top 10 CD8+ clonotypes and accounted for roughly 1.0-7.5% of CD8+ T cells. Those dominant clonotypes were again the most abundant among CD3+CD56-NKG2C+ cells in several donors, at roughly 28.3-65%. Whether the expanded NKG2C-expressing T cell clones were specific for HCMV antigens was left unclear. All eight donors whose samples were sequenced were randomly selected healthy volunteers, three of them men and five women. To determine HCMV serostatus, a commercial ELISA kit was used to detect HCMV-specific IgG in serum. Reads were demultiplexed and grouped by UMI with MIGEC, and clonotypes were assembled and quantified with MiTCR. To exclude erroneous sequences, only TCR cDNA sequences supported by at least two reads were retained. Downstream repertoire analysis used the tcR package, and clonotypes were matched across fractions by CDR3 nucleotide sequence plus V segment. VDJmatch was used to annotate antigen specificity against VDJdb, with one amino acid substitution allowed in CDR3.

The sequence links TRBV12-3 or TRBV12-4 to TRBJ2-2; the D segment could be TRBD1, given 5 matching bases. The origin of this receptor is a woman younger than 35 in good health. The sequenced material came from CD4+ T cells sorted from blood. The CDR3 reads CASNQGSGTGELFF. The nucleotide sequence reads TGTGCCAGCAACCAGGGTTCCGGAACCGGGGAGCTGTTTTTT.